This is a list of T cell receptor beta chains from one sample in a study of blood T cells in healthy people across ages. TCRdb re-called the 5' RACE reads through MiXCR, storing one row per CDR3 protein. The sample consists of about 640,000 distinct CDR3 sequences, around 54% of them appearing once. Sequencing used blood. Receptor source: a man between 60 and 70 years old in good health. Each CDR3 is given with its conserved first and last residue. Fields, in order: D gene, V gene, clone size, J gene, CDR3 DNA, CDR3 protein. The D gene is left open where the match is weak. Only some rows state a clone size, as once, few, many or a class for expanded clones.

D gene: .; V gene: TRBV29-1; clone size: .; J gene: TRBJ2-6; CDR3 DNA: TGCAGCGTTGCTGCGAGGGGCTCTGGGGCCAACGTCCTGACTTTC; CDR3 protein: CSVAARGSGANVLTF
D gene: TRBD2; V gene: TRBV6-4; clone size: few; J gene: TRBJ2-5; CDR3 DNA: TGTGCCAGCAAGGAGGGACTAGCGAGCGAGACCCAGTACTTC; CDR3 protein: CASKEGLASETQYF
D gene: .; V gene: TRBV28; clone size: .; J gene: TRBJ2-4; CDR3 DNA: TGTGCCAGCAGTCGGAGGACCCCGCCCAAAAACATTCAGTACTTC; CDR3 protein: CASSRRTPPKNIQYF
D gene: .; V gene: TRBV18; clone size: few; J gene: TRBJ2-7; CDR3 DNA: TGTGCCAGCTCATCCATATCTAGCTCCTACGAGCAGTACTTC; CDR3 protein: CASSSISSSYEQYF
D gene: .; V gene: TRBV20-1; clone size: .; J gene: TRBJ2-3; CDR3 DNA: TGCAGTGCTCCCGGGGGCGCATCAAATACGCAGTATTTT; CDR3 protein: CSAPGGASNTQYF
D gene: .; V gene: TRBV29-1; clone size: .; J gene: TRBJ1-1; CDR3 DNA: TGCAGCGTTGGGGGGGCAGGGCATAGTTTCTTT; CDR3 protein: CSVGGAGHSFF
D gene: TRBD1; V gene: TRBV29-1; clone size: .; J gene: TRBJ2-5; CDR3 DNA: TGCAGCGTTGAGGACAGGACAGGGAAACACCAAGAGACCCAGTACTTC; CDR3 protein: CSVEDRTGKHQETQYF
D gene: TRBD1; V gene: TRBV18; clone size: .; J gene: TRBJ1-5; CDR3 DNA: TGTGCCAGCTCACCTGGAGTGGGACAGTCCCTCTCTGAGCCCCAGCATTTT; CDR3 protein: CASSPGVGQSLSEPQHF
D gene: .; V gene: TRBV20-1; clone size: .; J gene: TRBJ1-6; CDR3 DNA: TGCAGTGCCCTACCTGGGGGGGCTGCTTCACCCCTCCACTTT; CDR3 protein: CSALPGGAASPLHF
D gene: TRBD1; V gene: TRBV7-6; clone size: few; J gene: TRBJ2-6; CDR3 DNA: TGTGCCAGCAGCTTAGAGGCAGGGGGACAGGGATTCAACGTCCTGACTTTC; CDR3 protein: CASSLEAGGQGFNVLTF
D gene: .; V gene: TRBV11-2; clone size: .; J gene: TRBJ2-7; CDR3 DNA: TGTGCCAGCAGCTTAGGGGGGGACCTCTACGAGCAGTACTTC; CDR3 protein: CASSLGGDLYEQYF
D gene: .; V gene: TRBV18; clone size: .; J gene: TRBJ2-3; CDR3 DNA: TGTGCCAGCTCACCAGGGCTAGGATCCAACACAGATACGCAGTATTTT; CDR3 protein: CASSPGLGSNTDTQYF
D gene: TRBD1; V gene: TRBV7-7; clone size: few; J gene: TRBJ2-1; CDR3 DNA: TGTGCCAGCAGCTTATCTCCACAGGGGGCCCTCGATGAGCAGTTCTTC; CDR3 protein: CASSLSPQGALDEQFF
D gene: .; V gene: TRBV11-3; clone size: .; J gene: TRBJ2-1; CDR3 DNA: TGTGCCAGCAGCTCCGACGCTACTCGGGTGTTCTTC; CDR3 protein: CASSSDATRVFF
D gene: .; V gene: TRBV9; clone size: .; J gene: TRBJ2-4; CDR3 DNA: TGTGCCAGCAGCGCCACACTAGCCAAAAACATTCAGTACTTC; CDR3 protein: CASSATLAKNIQYF
D gene: .; V gene: TRBV7-2; clone size: .; J gene: TRBJ2-5; CDR3 DNA: TGTGCCAGCAGCCCCAGAACAGATAGTAGGCAGTACTTC; CDR3 protein: CASSPRTDSRQYF
D gene: .; V gene: TRBV6-5; clone size: .; J gene: TRBJ2-3; CDR3 DNA: TGTGCCAGCAGTCCGACCTTCGGGGGCACAGATACGCAGTATTTT; CDR3 protein: CASSPTFGGTDTQYF
D gene: .; V gene: TRBV5-1; clone size: .; J gene: TRBJ1-2; CDR3 DNA: TGCGCCAGCAGCTACGACAACCCCCGCTATGGCTACACCTTC; CDR3 protein: CASSYDNPRYGYTF
D gene: .; V gene: TRBV3-1; clone size: few; J gene: TRBJ2-3; CDR3 DNA: TGTGCCAGCAGCCAATCCCCGGACACCTCCACAGATACGCAGTATTTT; CDR3 protein: CASSQSPDTSTDTQYF
D gene: TRBD2; V gene: TRBV20-1; clone size: .; J gene: TRBJ2-7; CDR3 DNA: TGCAGTGCTAACCTAGCGGGGGGATTAAACTACGAGCAGTACTTC; CDR3 protein: CSANLAGGLNYEQYF
D gene: TRBD1; V gene: TRBV20-1; clone size: .; J gene: TRBJ2-2; CDR3 DNA: TGCAGTGCTAGTGGCACAGGGGGTAACGTGGAGCTGTTTTTT; CDR3 protein: CSASGTGGNVELFF
D gene: .; V gene: TRBV20-1; clone size: .; J gene: TRBJ2-7; CDR3 DNA: TGCAGTGCTAGTGGGGGGGCGAGGGGGTACAATGAGCAGTACTTC; CDR3 protein: CSASGGARGYNEQYF
D gene: .; V gene: TRBV9; clone size: .; J gene: TRBJ1-2; CDR3 DNA: TGTGCCAGCAGCCAGCAAGGAGGGGCAAACTATGGCTACACCTTC; CDR3 protein: CASSQQGGANYGYTF
D gene: TRBD1; V gene: TRBV29-1; clone size: .; J gene: TRBJ1-5; CDR3 DNA: TGCAGCGTAGGGGGCCGGGATCAGCCCCAGCATTTT; CDR3 protein: CSVGGRDQPQHF
D gene: TRBD1; V gene: TRBV7-2; clone size: .; J gene: TRBJ2-1; CDR3 DNA: TGTGCCAGCAGCTTTGCAGGGGGACAGAGGCATGAGCAGTTCTTC; CDR3 protein: CASSFAGGQRHEQFF
D gene: TRBD2; V gene: TRBV20-1; clone size: .; J gene: TRBJ2-3; CDR3 DNA: TGCAGTGCTCGAACCCCACTAGCGGGCCGGGGAGATACGCAGTATTTT; CDR3 protein: CSARTPLAGRGDTQYF
D gene: TRBD1; V gene: TRBV6-2/TRBV6-3; clone size: .; J gene: TRBJ1-2; CDR3 DNA: TGTGCCAGCTCGCCGGGGGGGACAGCTAACTATGGCTACACCTTC; CDR3 protein: CASSPGGTANYGYTF
D gene: .; V gene: TRBV6-5; clone size: .; J gene: TRBJ2-3; CDR3 DNA: TGTGCCAGCAGTTCCCTGGAAACAGATACGCAGTATTTT; CDR3 protein: CASSSLETDTQYF
D gene: .; V gene: TRBV6-5; clone size: once; J gene: TRBJ1-5; CDR3 DNA: TGTGCCAGCAGTGACTTGAGAGGGCCCCAGCATTTT; CDR3 protein: CASSDLRGPQHF
D gene: TRBD2; V gene: TRBV9; clone size: few; J gene: TRBJ2-3; CDR3 DNA: TGTGCCAGCAGCGTAGCCACTAGCGGGAAAGTCTCAGATACGCAGTATTTT; CDR3 protein: CASSVATSGKVSDTQYF
D gene: TRBD2; V gene: TRBV29-1; clone size: many; J gene: TRBJ2-5; CDR3 DNA: TGCAGCGGAAGCGGGGGGGAAGAGACCCAGTACTTC; CDR3 protein: CSGSGGEETQYF
D gene: .; V gene: TRBV12-3/TRBV12-4; clone size: .; J gene: TRBJ1-2; CDR3 DNA: TGTGCCAGCAGTTTTGCGGGGGTCTATGGCTACACCTTC; CDR3 protein: CASSFAGVYGYTF
D gene: .; V gene: TRBV6-1; clone size: .; J gene: TRBJ2-3; CDR3 DNA: TGTGCCAGCAGTGAAGATGACGGGGCTAGCACAGATACGCAGTATTTT; CDR3 protein: CASSEDDGASTDTQYF
D gene: TRBD2; V gene: TRBV10-3; clone size: few; J gene: TRBJ2-7; CDR3 DNA: TGTGCCATCAGTGAGTCGGGGCTAGCGGGGGTCGAGCAGTACTTC; CDR3 protein: CAISESGLAGVEQYF
D gene: TRBD1; V gene: TRBV11-2; clone size: .; J gene: TRBJ1-4; CDR3 DNA: TGTGCCAGCAGCTTAGTTGGACAGGGCCTAGATGAAAAACTGTTTTTT; CDR3 protein: CASSLVGQGLDEKLFF
D gene: TRBD2; V gene: TRBV5-1; clone size: few; J gene: TRBJ2-1; CDR3 DNA: TGCGCCAGCAGCTTTTCCGGGGGGGATTTGTATGAGCAGTTCTTC; CDR3 protein: CASSFSGGDLYEQFF
D gene: TRBD1; V gene: TRBV4-1; clone size: many; J gene: TRBJ1-4; CDR3 DNA: TGCGCCAGCAGCCAAGAAATCCCCGGGACAGAGGCAACTAATGAAAAACTGTTTTTT; CDR3 protein: CASSQEIPGTEATNEKLFF
D gene: .; V gene: TRBV2; clone size: .; J gene: TRBJ2-7; CDR3 DNA: TGTGCCAGCAGTGGAAGGGACCGCTCAACCTACGAGCAGTACTTC; CDR3 protein: CASSGRDRSTYEQYF
D gene: TRBD1; V gene: TRBV10-3; clone size: few; J gene: TRBJ1-2; CDR3 DNA: TGTGCCATCAGGAGGGGACAGGACGACCCAAGAGATGGCTACACCTTC; CDR3 protein: CAIRRGQDDPRDGYTF
D gene: .; V gene: TRBV5-1; clone size: few; J gene: TRBJ2-1; CDR3 DNA: TGCGCCAGCAGCTTAATCCAGGGCAATGAGCAGTTCTTC; CDR3 protein: CASSLIQGNEQFF
D gene: TRBD1; V gene: TRBV12-3/TRBV12-4; clone size: once; J gene: TRBJ2-3; CDR3 DNA: TGTGCCAGCAGTTTTACAGGGGGAGGAACAGATACGCAGTATTTT; CDR3 protein: CASSFTGGGTDTQYF
D gene: .; V gene: TRBV14; clone size: .; J gene: TRBJ2-7; CDR3 DNA: TGTGCCAGCAGCCAAGGTCATTATACCCAGTACTTC; CDR3 protein: CASSQGHYTQYF